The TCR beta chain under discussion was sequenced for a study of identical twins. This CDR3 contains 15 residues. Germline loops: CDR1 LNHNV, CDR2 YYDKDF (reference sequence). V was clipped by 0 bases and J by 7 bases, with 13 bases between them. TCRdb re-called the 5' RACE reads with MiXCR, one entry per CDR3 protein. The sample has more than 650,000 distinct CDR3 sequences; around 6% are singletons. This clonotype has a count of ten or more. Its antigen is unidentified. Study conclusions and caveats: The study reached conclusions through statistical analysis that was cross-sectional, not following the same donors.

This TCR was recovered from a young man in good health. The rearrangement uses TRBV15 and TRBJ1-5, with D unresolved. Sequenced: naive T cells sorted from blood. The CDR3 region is CATSRDTSPGQPQHF. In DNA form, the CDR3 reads TGTGCCACCAGCAGAGATACCTCCCCCGGCCAGCCCCAGCATTTT.